The clone carrying this TCR beta chain has only a few counts. What it binds is unknown. TCRdb re-analysed the reads in MiXCR, keeping a single row per CDR3 protein. The profile shows almost 550,000 distinct CDR3 sequences, 15% to 20% of them singletons. The entry originates in a study of T cell repertoires in cytomegalovirus infection. Study-wide context: Indications of both CMV infection and matching HLA type were provided by public TCR beta signatures. Study-wide findings and caveats: The cumulative frequency of public TCR beta families identified carriers of CMV plus the relevant HLA. Within the response measured ex vivo, HLA-C-restricted CMV-specific TCR beta clonotypes were dominant.

V dropped 5 bases and J dropped 10 bases, with 18 bases sitting between them. Per the germline V gene, CDR1 is MNHEY and CDR2 is SVGAGI. The CDR3 spans 15 residues. This chain uses TRBV6-5 with TRBJ1-6; no reliable D call. The sequenced material came from CD8+ T cells from PBMCs. This clonotype was sampled from a human donor in good health (CMV status not recorded). Some clones in this sample may be carry-over from other donors' samples. This CDR3 reads CASSTPGPGWSPLHF. Here the CDR3 DNA reads TGTGCCAGCAGTACGCCGGGCCCGGGGTGGTCACCCCTCCACTTT.